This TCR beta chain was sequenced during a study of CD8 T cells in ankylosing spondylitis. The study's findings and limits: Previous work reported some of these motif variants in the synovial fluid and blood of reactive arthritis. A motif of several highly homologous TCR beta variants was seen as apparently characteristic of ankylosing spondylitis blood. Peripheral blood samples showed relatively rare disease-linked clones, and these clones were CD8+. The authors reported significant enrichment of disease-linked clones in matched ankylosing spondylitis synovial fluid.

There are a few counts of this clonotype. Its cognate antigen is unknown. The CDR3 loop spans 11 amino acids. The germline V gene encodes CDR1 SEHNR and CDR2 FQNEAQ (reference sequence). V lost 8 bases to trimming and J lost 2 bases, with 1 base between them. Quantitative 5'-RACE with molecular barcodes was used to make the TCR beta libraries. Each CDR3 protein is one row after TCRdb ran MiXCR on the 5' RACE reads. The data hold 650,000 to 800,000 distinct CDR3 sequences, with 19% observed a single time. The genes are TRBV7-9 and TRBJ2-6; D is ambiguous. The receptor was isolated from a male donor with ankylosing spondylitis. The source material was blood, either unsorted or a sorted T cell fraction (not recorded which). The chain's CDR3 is CASPGANVLTF. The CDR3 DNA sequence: TGTGCCAGCCCTGGGGCCAACGTCCTGACTTTC.